This paragraph covers one T cell receptor beta chain sequence. Its antigen is as yet unknown. The data belong to a study of cytomegalovirus exposure and HLA in healthy donors. Notes on the study in general: When analyzed later, the rates of TCR association showed variation by HLA locus, with DRB1 the most and HLA-C the fewest. In vitro checks showed that a few CMV-associated chains really do target CMV antigens. In a later analysis, specific HLA alleles were associated with 15,000 or so TCR beta sequences at a 0.05 false discovery rate.

As for the donors, each was a healthy bone marrow donor. The CDR3 loop spans 15 amino acids. Germline-derived CDR1 and CDR2 are MNHEY and SMNVEV (reference sequence). V lost 2 bases, J lost 7 bases, and 7 bases stayed unmatched. 13 Jbeta primers and 60 Vbeta primers were used for the PCR. Generated by immunoSEQ multiplex PCR, the TCRdb table keeps only in-frame clones and is missing some. The table lists about 84,000 clones, just under 90% of them singletons. The sequence derives from a man aged 18 to 35 in good health and CMV-seronegative. The sample consisted of PBMCs. The chain has TRBV27 and TRBJ2-3; 9 bases line up with TRBD1. The CDR3 nucleotides are TGTGCCAGCAGTTTAATCCGGGACAGGGTAAATACGCAGTATTTT. Translating it yields CASSLIRDRVNTQYF.